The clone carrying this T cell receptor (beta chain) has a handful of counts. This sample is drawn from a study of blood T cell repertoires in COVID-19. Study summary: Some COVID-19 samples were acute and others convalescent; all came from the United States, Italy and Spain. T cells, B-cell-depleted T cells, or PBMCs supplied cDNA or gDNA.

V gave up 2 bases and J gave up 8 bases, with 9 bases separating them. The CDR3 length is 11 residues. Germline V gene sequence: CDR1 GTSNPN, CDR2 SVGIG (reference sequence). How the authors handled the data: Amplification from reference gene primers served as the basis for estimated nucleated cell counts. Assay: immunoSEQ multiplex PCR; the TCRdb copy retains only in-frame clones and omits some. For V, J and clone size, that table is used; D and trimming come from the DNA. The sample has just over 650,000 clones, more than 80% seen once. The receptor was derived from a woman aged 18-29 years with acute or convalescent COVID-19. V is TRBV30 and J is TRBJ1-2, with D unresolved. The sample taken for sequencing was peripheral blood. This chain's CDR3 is CAWSRPGGYTF. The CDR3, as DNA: TGTGCCTGGAGTAGACCGGGGGGCTACACCTTC. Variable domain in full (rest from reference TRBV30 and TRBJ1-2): SQTIHQWPATLVQPVGSPLSLECTVEGTSNPNLYWYRQAAGRGLQLLFYSVGIGQISSEVPQNLSASRPQDRQFILSSKKLLLSDSGFYLCAWSRPGGYTFGSGTRLTVV.